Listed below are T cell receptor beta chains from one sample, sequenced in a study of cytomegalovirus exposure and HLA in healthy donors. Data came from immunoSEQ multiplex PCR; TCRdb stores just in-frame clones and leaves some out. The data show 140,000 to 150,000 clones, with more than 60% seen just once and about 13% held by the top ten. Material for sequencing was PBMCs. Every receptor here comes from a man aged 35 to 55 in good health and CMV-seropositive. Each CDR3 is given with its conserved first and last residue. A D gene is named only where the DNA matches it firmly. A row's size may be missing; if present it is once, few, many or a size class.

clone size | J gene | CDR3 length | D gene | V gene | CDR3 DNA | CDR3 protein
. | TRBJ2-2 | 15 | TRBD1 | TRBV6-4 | TGTGCCAGCAGTGTTGAACAGGGGGTCGCCGGGGAGCTGTTTTTT | CASSVEQGVAGELFF
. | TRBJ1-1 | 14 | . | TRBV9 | TGTGCCAGCAGTTCCGCAGGCGCGAACACTGAAGCTTTCTTT | CASSSAGANTEAFF
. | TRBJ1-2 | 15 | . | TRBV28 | TGTGCCAGCAGACATTCCTTGACAGGCTCTTATGGCTACACCTTC | CASRHSLTGSYGYTF
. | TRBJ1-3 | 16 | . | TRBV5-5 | TGTGCCAGCAGCTTGGAACTGCCCTTCTCTGGAAACACCATATATTTT | CASSLELPFSGNTIYF
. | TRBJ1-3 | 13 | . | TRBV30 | TGTGCCTGGAGTGGACAGGAGGGAAACACCATATATTTT | CAWSGQEGNTIYF
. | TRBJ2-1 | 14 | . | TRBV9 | TGTGCCAGCAGCGTAGAGAGCTCCTACAATGAGCAGTTCTTC | CASSVESSYNEQFF
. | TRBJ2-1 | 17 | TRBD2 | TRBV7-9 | TGTGCCAGCAGCTCCCCTATACTAGCGGGAGGCTTAAATGAGCAGTTCTTC | CASSSPILAGGLNEQFF
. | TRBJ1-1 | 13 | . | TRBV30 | TGTGCCTGGAGTCCCCAGGTTAACACTGAAGCTTTCTTT | CAWSPQVNTEAFF
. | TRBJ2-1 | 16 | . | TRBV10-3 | TGTGCCATCAGTGAGTCGAACAGGGCGAGGACCAATGAGCAGTTCTTC | CAISESNRARTNEQFF
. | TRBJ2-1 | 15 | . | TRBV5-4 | TGTGCCAGCAGCTTGGAGACTTCTCAGAACAATGAGCAGTTCTTC | CASSLETSQNNEQFF
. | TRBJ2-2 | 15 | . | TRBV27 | TGTGCCAGCAGTTTATGGGAACAGGGTCTCGGGGAGCTGTTTTTT | CASSLWEQGLGELFF
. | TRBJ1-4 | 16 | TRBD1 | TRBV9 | TGTGCCAGCAGCGTAGACCCCAGGACAGGGAGTGAAAAACTGTTTTTT | CASSVDPRTGSEKLFF
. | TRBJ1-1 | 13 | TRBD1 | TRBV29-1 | TGCAGCGCGTACAGGGGGCGCGGAACTGAAGCTTTCTTT | CSAYRGRGTEAFF
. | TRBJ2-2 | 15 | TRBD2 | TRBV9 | TGTGCCAGCAGCCCCGCGGTAGCGGGGACCGGGGAGCTGTTTTTT | CASSPAVAGTGELFF
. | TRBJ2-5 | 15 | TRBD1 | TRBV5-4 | TGTGCCAGCAGCTTGGGGACAGGCTCCCAAGAGACCCAGTACTTC | CASSLGTGSQETQYF
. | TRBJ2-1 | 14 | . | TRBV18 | TGTGCCAGCGGGGGGATAAGCTCCTACAATGAGCAGTTCTTC | CASGGISSYNEQFF
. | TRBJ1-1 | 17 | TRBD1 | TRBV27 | TGTGCCAGCAGTTTATTCCGGGACAGGGGGCGTGGGAGGGAAGCTTTCTTT | CASSLFRDRGRGREAFF
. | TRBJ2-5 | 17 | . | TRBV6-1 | TGTGCCAGCAGTGAACTCGCCTTCAGTGAATTCCAAGAGACCCAGTACTTC | CASSELAFSEFQETQYF
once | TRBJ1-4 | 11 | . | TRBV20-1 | TGCAGTGCTAGAGGAGGCGAAAAACTGTTTTTT | CSARGGEKLFF
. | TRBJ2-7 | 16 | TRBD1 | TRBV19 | TGTGCCAGTAGTGTCTCACCGGGACAGCCAGACTACGAGCAGTACTTC | CASSVSPGQPDYEQYF
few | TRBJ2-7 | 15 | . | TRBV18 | TGTGCCAGCTCACCTCAGGGGACCCCCCTGGGGGAGCAGTACTTC | CASSPQGTPLGEQYF
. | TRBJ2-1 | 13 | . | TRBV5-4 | TGTGCCAGTGGGGGGGAGGGGGGCAATGAGCAGTTCTTC | CASGGEGGNEQFF
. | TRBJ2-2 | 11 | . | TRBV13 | TGTGCCAGCAGCCCGCGAGGGGAGCTGTTTTTT | CASSPRGELFF
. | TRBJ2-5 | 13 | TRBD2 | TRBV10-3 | TGTGCCACTCAGCGGGAGGGCCTGGGGACCCAGTACTTC | CATQREGLGTQYF
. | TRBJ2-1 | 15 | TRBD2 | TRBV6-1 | TGTGCCAGCAGGGCGACTAGCGATTGGGTCAATGAGCAGTTCTTC | CASRATSDWVNEQFF
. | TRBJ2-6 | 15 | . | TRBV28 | TGTGCCAGCAGTTTCACTCCCTCTGGGGCCAACGGCCTGACTTTC | CASSFTPSGANGLTF
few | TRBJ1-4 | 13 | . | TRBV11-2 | TGTGCCAGCAGCTTACGTCGAGGGGAAAAACTGTTTTTT | CASSLRRGEKLFF
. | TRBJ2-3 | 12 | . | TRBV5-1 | TGCGCCAGCACCCGGGAGACAGATACGCAGTATTTT | CASTRETDTQYF
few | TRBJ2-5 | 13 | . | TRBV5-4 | TGTGCCAGCAGCTTGGGGCAGCAAGAGACCCAGTACTTC | CASSLGQQETQYF
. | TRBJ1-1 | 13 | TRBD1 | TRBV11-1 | TGTGCCAGCAGCTTAGTTCGGGACAGTGAAGCTTTCTTT | CASSLVRDSEAFF
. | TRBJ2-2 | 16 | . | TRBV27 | TGTGCCAGCAGTTTCATCGCGGGCAGGTCCACCGGGGAGCTGTTTTTT | CASSFIAGRSTGELFF